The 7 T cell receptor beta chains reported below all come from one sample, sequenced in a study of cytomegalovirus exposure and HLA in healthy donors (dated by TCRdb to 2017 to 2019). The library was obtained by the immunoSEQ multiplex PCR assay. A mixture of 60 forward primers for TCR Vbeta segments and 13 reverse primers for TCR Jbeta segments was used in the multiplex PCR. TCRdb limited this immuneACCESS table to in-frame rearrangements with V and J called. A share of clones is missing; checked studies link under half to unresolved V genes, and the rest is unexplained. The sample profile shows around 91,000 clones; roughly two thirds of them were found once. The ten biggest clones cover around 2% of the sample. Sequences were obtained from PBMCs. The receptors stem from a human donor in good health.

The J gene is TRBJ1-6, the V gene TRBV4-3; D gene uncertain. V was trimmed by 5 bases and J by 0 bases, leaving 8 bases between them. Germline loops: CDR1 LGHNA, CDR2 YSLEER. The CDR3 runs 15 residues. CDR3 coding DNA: TGCGCCAGCAGCGATTATAGCTCCTATAATTCACCCCTCCACTTT. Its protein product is CASSDYSSYNSPLHF.

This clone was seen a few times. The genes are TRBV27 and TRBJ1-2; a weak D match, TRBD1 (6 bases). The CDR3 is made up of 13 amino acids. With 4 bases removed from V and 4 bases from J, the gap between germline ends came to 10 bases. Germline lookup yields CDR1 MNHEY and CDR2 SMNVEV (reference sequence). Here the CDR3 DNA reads TGTGCCAGCAGTTCACAGGGTGGCTATGGCTACACCTTC. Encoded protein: CASSSQGGYGYTF.

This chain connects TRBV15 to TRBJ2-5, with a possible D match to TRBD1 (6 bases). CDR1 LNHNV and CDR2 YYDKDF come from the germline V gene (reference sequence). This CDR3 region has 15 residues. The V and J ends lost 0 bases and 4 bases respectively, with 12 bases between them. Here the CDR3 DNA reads TGTGCCACCAGCAGAGATGGAACAGGGACAGAGACCCAGTACTTC. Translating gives CATSRDGTGTETQYF.

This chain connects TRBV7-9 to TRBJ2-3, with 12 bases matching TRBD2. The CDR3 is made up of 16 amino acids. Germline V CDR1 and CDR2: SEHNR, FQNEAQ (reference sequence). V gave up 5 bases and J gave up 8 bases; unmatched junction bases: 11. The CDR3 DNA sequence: TGTGCCAGCAGCGCTACCACACTAGCGGGGGGCCTTACGCAGTATTTT. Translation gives CASSATTLAGGLTQYF.

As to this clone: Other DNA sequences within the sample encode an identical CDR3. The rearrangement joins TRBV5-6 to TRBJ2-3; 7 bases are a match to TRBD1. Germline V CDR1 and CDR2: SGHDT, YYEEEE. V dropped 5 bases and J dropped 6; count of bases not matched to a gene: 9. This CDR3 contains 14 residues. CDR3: CASSWTGMGDTQYF. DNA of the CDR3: TGTGCCAGCAGTTGGACAGGTATGGGGGATACGCAGTATTTT.

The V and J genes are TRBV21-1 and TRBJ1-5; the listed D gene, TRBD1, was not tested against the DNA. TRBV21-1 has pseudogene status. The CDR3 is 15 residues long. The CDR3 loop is CASSKQLHSNQPQHF. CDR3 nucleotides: TGTGCCAGCAGCAAACAGTTGCATAGCAATCAGCCCCAGCATTTT.

The chain's CDR3 is CASSPRAASGIYEQYF. Written as DNA, the CDR3 is TGTGCCAGCAGCCCCCGGGCGGCTAGCGGTATTTACGAGCAGTACTTC. This chain joins TRBV4-2 and TRBJ2-7; 7 bases match TRBD2. The V and J ends lost 4 bases and 4 bases, in that order; junction bases with no gene match: 13. Looked up from germline, CDR1 is LGHNA and CDR2 is YNFKEQ. This CDR3 is built from 16 residues.